This T cell receptor (beta chain) was sequenced for a study of T cells in Graves' hyperthyroidism and ophthalmopathy. This clonotype was recorded once. The antigen is undetermined. Clinical symptoms, serum thyroxine, TRAb, thyroid ultrasound and orbital computed tomography informed diagnoses. RNA transcripts provided the source from which TCR beta CDR3 regions were amplified. TCR CDR3 regions were first amplified by RT-PCR with HTBI primers. TCRdb fed the multiplex PCR reads into MiXCR, producing one record per CDR3 protein. The data contain 550,000 to 600,000 distinct CDR3 sequences, 46% of them singletons. Study conclusions and caveats: Blood shared most expanded thyroid clonotypes above 0.001.

Sequenced material: peripheral blood or thyroid tissue (not recorded which). This TCR derives from an adult woman with Graves' disease, either hyperthyroidism or ophthalmopathy (not recorded which).

CDR3 in DNA: TGCAGTGCCAAAATCCCGTCAAGCGGGAGTACCCACGAGCAGTACTTC. It specifies CSAKIPSSGSTHEQYF. The genes are TRBV20-1 and TRBJ2-7; 8 bases map to TRBD2. Looked up from germline, CDR1 is DFQATT and CDR2 is SNEGSKA (reference sequence). Trimming took 6 bases from V and 5 from J; bases not matched to a gene: 18. This CDR3 contains 16 residues.